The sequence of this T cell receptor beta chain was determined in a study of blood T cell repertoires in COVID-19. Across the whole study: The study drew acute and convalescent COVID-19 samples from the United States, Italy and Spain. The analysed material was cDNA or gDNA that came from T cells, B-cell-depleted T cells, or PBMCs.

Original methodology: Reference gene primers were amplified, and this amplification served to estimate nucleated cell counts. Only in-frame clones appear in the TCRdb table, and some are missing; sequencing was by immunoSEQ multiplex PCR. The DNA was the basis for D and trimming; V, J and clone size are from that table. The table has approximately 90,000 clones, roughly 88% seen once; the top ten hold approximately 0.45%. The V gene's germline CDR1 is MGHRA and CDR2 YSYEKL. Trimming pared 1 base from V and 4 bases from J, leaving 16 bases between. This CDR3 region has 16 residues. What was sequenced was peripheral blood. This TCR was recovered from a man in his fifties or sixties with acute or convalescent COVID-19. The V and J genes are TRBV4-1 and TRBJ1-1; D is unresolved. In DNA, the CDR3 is TGCGCCAGCAGCCAAGTGGTGGGGAATCGGGGCACTGAAGCTTTCTTT. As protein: CASSQVVGNRGTEAFF.